This T cell receptor beta chain emerged from a study of T cells in Graves' hyperthyroidism and ophthalmopathy. V was clipped by 5 bases and J by 2 bases, with 18 bases between them. Germline CDR1 and CDR2: DFQATT and SNEGSKA (reference sequence). The length of the CDR3 is 15 residues. RNA transcripts provided the source from which TCR beta CDR3 regions were amplified. The HTBI set primed first-round TCR CDR3 RT-PCR. TCRdb processed the multiplex PCR reads anew with MiXCR; each CDR3 protein has one entry. The sample has about 180,000 distinct CDR3 sequences; approximately 17% are singletons. Newly diagnosed hyperthyroidism, duration under 2 months, in patients aged 18 to 65. Those patients with uncontrolled infection, other autoimmune disease, pregnancy or lactation were excluded. This clonotype was detected ten times or more.

The V call is TRBV20-1, the J call TRBJ1-2; TRBD1 might be the D (5 bases). This sequence was found in a woman aged 45-65 years with Graves' hyperthyroidism. The sequenced sample was blood. The CDR3 spells CSAPGSGTQNYGYTF. CDR3 nucleotide sequence: TGCAGTGCTCCTGGATCCGGGACTCAGAACTATGGCTACACCTTC.